This TCR beta chain was observed in a study of blood T cell repertoires in COVID-19. Study context: The origin of the acute and convalescent COVID-19 samples was the United States, Italy and Spain. T cells, B-cell-depleted T cells, or PBMCs provided the cDNA or gDNA that served as material.

The CDR3 sequence is 15 residues long. The V end lost 5 bases, the J end lost 4 bases, and 15 bases lay between the germline ends. Germline CDR1 SEHNR, CDR2 FQNEAQ (reference sequence). Original processing methods: Amplification from reference gene primers served as the basis for estimated nucleated cell counts. Measured with immunoSEQ multiplex PCR; TCRdb has only the in-frame clones, and not every one. That table furnishes V, J and clone size, whereas the DNA furnished D and trimming. The sample lists about 200,000 clones, around three quarters occurring once. This chain joins TRBV7-9 and TRBJ2-1; weak D call: TRBD2 (6 bases). The sequencing sample was made of peripheral blood. The receptor was isolated from a woman aged 70 to 79 with acute or convalescent COVID-19. CDR3 sequence reads: CASSPVAGLYNEQFF. CDR3 coding DNA: TGTGCCAGCAGCCCAGTAGCCGGACTATACAATGAGCAGTTCTTC. The full variable domain, rest sourced from reference TRBV7-9 and TRBJ2-1, is DTGVSQNPRHKITKRGQNVTFRCDPISEHNRLYWYRQTLGQGPEFLTYFQNEAQLEKSRLLSDRFSAERPKGSFSTLEIQRTEQGDSAMYLCASSPVAGLYNEQFFGPGTRLTVL.